The rows below give T cell receptor beta chains drawn from one sample of a study of blood T cell repertoires in COVID-19. Some clones are missing from TCRdb's copy, which holds only in-frame ones; the method was immunoSEQ multiplex PCR. The table records tens of thousands of clones, roughly 68% of them present only once. The sample consisted of peripheral blood. These receptors were collected from a woman aged 80 or older with acute or convalescent COVID-19. CDR3s include the opening cysteine and the closing phenylalanine or tryptophan. The D gene is left open where the match is weak. Part of the rows lack a size; the others show once, few, many or a class for expanded clones.

d_gene: -; j_gene: TRBJ2-6; v_gene: TRBV19; abundance: once; CDR3nt: TGTGCCAGTAGTATTTGGACATTGCCCGTCTCTGGGGCCAACGTCCTGACTTTC; CDR3aa: CASSIWTLPVSGANVLTF
d_gene: TRBD2; j_gene: TRBJ2-1; v_gene: TRBV4-2; abundance: -; CDR3nt: TGTGCCAGCAGCCTCCTTAGCGGGGCTAGCGGGAGTTACAATGAGCAGTTCTTC; CDR3aa: CASSLLSGASGSYNEQFF
d_gene: -; j_gene: TRBJ1-2; v_gene: TRBV6-2/TRBV6-3; abundance: once; CDR3nt: TGTGCCAGCAGTTACGGGACAAGGAACTATGGCTACACCTTC; CDR3aa: CASSYGTRNYGYTF
d_gene: -; j_gene: TRBJ2-5; v_gene: TRBV5-1; abundance: -; CDR3nt: TGCGCCAGCAGCTTGAGAGGCCAAGAGACCCAGTACTTC; CDR3aa: CASSLRGQETQYF
d_gene: TRBD2; j_gene: TRBJ2-3; v_gene: TRBV28; abundance: -; CDR3nt: TGTGCCAGCAGTCCCCCAGCGGGAGGACGTGATACGCAGTATTTT; CDR3aa: CASSPPAGGRDTQYF
d_gene: TRBD1; j_gene: TRBJ2-5; v_gene: TRBV24-1; abundance: -; CDR3nt: TGTGCCACCAGTGATAGAGACAGGGTTGGGGAGACCCAGTACTTC; CDR3aa: CATSDRDRVGETQYF
d_gene: TRBD2; j_gene: TRBJ2-6; v_gene: TRBV24-1; abundance: few; CDR3nt: TGCGCAGCGGGACCAGACGGCTCTGGGGCCAACGTCCTGACTTTC; CDR3aa: CAAGPDGSGANVLTF
d_gene: -; j_gene: TRBJ2-1; v_gene: TRBV14; abundance: -; CDR3nt: TGTGCCAGCAGCCAAGAAACTTACAATGAGCAGTTCTTC; CDR3aa: CASSQETYNEQFF
d_gene: -; j_gene: TRBJ2-3; v_gene: TRBV3-1/TRBV3-2; abundance: -; CDR3nt: TGTGCCAGCAGCCCCCGAGAACTCAGCACAGATACGCAGTATTTT; CDR3aa: CASSPRELSTDTQYF
d_gene: -; j_gene: TRBJ2-7; v_gene: TRBV12-3/TRBV12-4; abundance: once; CDR3nt: TGTGCCAGCAGTTTACAGGACGAGCAGTACTTC; CDR3aa: CASSLQDEQYF
d_gene: -; j_gene: TRBJ2-2; v_gene: TRBV7-2; abundance: -; CDR3nt: TGTGCCAGCAGCTTAGCGGGAGCCCCCCCCGGGGAGCTGTTTTTT; CDR3aa: CASSLAGAPPGELFF
d_gene: TRBD2; j_gene: TRBJ2-7; v_gene: TRBV5-6; abundance: -; CDR3nt: TGTGCCAGCAGCTTGGATGTGACTAGCGGGAGGGCCTTC; CDR3aa: CASSLDVTSGRAF
d_gene: -; j_gene: TRBJ1-2; v_gene: TRBV29-1; abundance: many; CDR3nt: TGCAGCGTTGAAGCAACAGGCGCTGGGGGCTACACCTTC; CDR3aa: CSVEATGAGGYTF
d_gene: -; j_gene: TRBJ2-1; v_gene: TRBV7-2; abundance: -; CDR3nt: TGTGCCAGCACCGAACTGGGGGCCGCCTCTTCGGAGCAGTTCTTC; CDR3aa: CASTELGAASSEQFF
d_gene: -; j_gene: TRBJ2-4; v_gene: TRBV7-3; abundance: once; CDR3nt: TGTGCCAGCAGCTTTACTCGCGGAGACATTCAGTACTTC; CDR3aa: CASSFTRGDIQYF
d_gene: TRBD2; j_gene: TRBJ2-2; v_gene: TRBV30; abundance: -; CDR3nt: TGTGCCTGGAATCGGCTAGCGGGAAGGGTTATGTACCGGGGAGCTGTTTTT; CDR3aa: CAWNRLAGRVMYRGAVF
d_gene: TRBD2; j_gene: TRBJ2-6; v_gene: TRBV5-5; abundance: -; CDR3nt: TGTGCCAGCAGCTTGGTAGCGGGAGCTGGGGCCAACGTCCTGACTTTC; CDR3aa: CASSLVAGAGANVLTF
d_gene: -; j_gene: TRBJ1-2; v_gene: TRBV7-9; abundance: -; CDR3nt: TGTGCCAGCAGCTTAGCAGGGGCTAACTATGGCTACACCTTC; CDR3aa: CASSLAGANYGYTF
d_gene: -; j_gene: TRBJ2-2; v_gene: TRBV29-1; abundance: -; CDR3nt: TGCAGCGTTGAAGGGTCAGGGGGGATTGGGACCGGGGAGCTGTTTTTT; CDR3aa: CSVEGSGGIGTGELFF
d_gene: -; j_gene: TRBJ1-2; v_gene: TRBV5-8; abundance: -; CDR3nt: TGTGCCACCGGTGGAGGCTATGGCTACACCTTC; CDR3aa: CATGGGYGYTF
d_gene: -; j_gene: TRBJ1-2; v_gene: TRBV7-8; abundance: once; CDR3nt: TGTGCCAGCAGCCCGGACAGCCATGGCTACACCTTC; CDR3aa: CASSPDSHGYTF
d_gene: TRBD2; j_gene: TRBJ2-3; v_gene: TRBV28; abundance: -; CDR3nt: TGTGCCAGCAGTGCTTCCCGCGGGAGGGACACAGATACGCAGTATTTT; CDR3aa: CASSASRGRDTDTQYF
d_gene: TRBD1; j_gene: TRBJ2-6; v_gene: TRBV2; abundance: -; CDR3nt: TGTGCCAGCAGTGAGGACAGGCGGTTCTCTGGGGCCAACGTCCTGACTTTC; CDR3aa: CASSEDRRFSGANVLTF
d_gene: TRBD2; j_gene: TRBJ2-7; v_gene: TRBV28; abundance: -; CDR3nt: TGTGCCAGCAGTTTATGGGCTAGCGGCCAATCCTACGAGCAGTACTTC; CDR3aa: CASSLWASGQSYEQYF
d_gene: -; j_gene: TRBJ2-6; v_gene: TRBV6-4; abundance: -; CDR3nt: TGTGCCAGCAGGAGCTCTGGGGCCAACGTCCTGACTTTC; CDR3aa: CASRSSGANVLTF
d_gene: TRBD1; j_gene: TRBJ2-2; v_gene: TRBV19; abundance: few; CDR3nt: TGTGCCAGTAGGCCGCCCCGGGACAGGGTGGCCGGGGAGCTGTTTTTT; CDR3aa: CASRPPRDRVAGELFF
d_gene: TRBD1; j_gene: TRBJ2-3; v_gene: TRBV15; abundance: -; CDR3nt: TGTGCCACCAGCAGGGACAGGGCGCGCACAGATACGCAGTATTTT; CDR3aa: CATSRDRARTDTQYF
d_gene: -; j_gene: TRBJ2-3; v_gene: TRBV11-3; abundance: -; CDR3nt: TGTGCCAGCAGCTTAACTCTGTTTGGGTCGGGAGATACGCAGTATTTT; CDR3aa: CASSLTLFGSGDTQYF
d_gene: TRBD2; j_gene: TRBJ2-5; v_gene: TRBV2; abundance: once; CDR3nt: TGTGCCAGCAGTGATTCAGCGGGAGGAGGACAAGAGACCCAGTACTTC; CDR3aa: CASSDSAGGGQETQYF
d_gene: -; j_gene: TRBJ1-2; v_gene: TRBV7-3; abundance: -; CDR3nt: TGTGCCAGCAGCTCTCCGGGGGAAGTAGGCTACACCTTC; CDR3aa: CASSSPGEVGYTF
d_gene: TRBD2; j_gene: TRBJ2-2; v_gene: TRBV29-1; abundance: few; CDR3nt: TGCAGCGTTGAAGACCGAGCGGGAGGGTCGAACACCGGGGAGCTGTTTTTT; CDR3aa: CSVEDRAGGSNTGELFF
d_gene: TRBD1; j_gene: TRBJ2-7; v_gene: TRBV7-8; abundance: -; CDR3nt: TGTGCCAGCAGCTTCGCATACGGGACAGGGGAGGGCGAGCAGTACTTC; CDR3aa: CASSFAYGTGEGEQYF
d_gene: TRBD2; j_gene: TRBJ2-2; v_gene: TRBV19; abundance: -; CDR3nt: TGTGCCAGTAGTATACAGGCTAGCGGGAACACCGGGGAGCTGTTTTTT; CDR3aa: CASSIQASGNTGELFF
d_gene: -; j_gene: TRBJ1-5; v_gene: TRBV19; abundance: -; CDR3nt: TGTGCCAGTACCCTACCAGGTGACAATCAGCCCCAGCATTTT; CDR3aa: CASTLPGDNQPQHF
d_gene: TRBD2; j_gene: TRBJ2-5; v_gene: TRBV15; abundance: -; CDR3nt: TGTGCCACCAGCAGAAATATAGCGGGATTCCAAGAGACCCAGTACTTC; CDR3aa: CATSRNIAGFQETQYF
d_gene: TRBD1; j_gene: TRBJ1-1; v_gene: TRBV7-3; abundance: -; CDR3nt: TGTGCCAGCAGCTTCGACAGGGTGGGTGAAGCTTTCTTT; CDR3aa: CASSFDRVGEAFF
d_gene: TRBD1; j_gene: TRBJ2-1; v_gene: TRBV5-1; abundance: -; CDR3nt: TGCGCCAGCAGCTTGTACCCACAGGGGGCAGGAAATGAGCAGTTCTTC; CDR3aa: CASSLYPQGAGNEQFF
d_gene: TRBD1; j_gene: TRBJ2-6; v_gene: TRBV9; abundance: -; CDR3nt: TGTGCCAGCAGCGTAAGGACAGGGGTTGGGGCCAACGTCCTGACTTTC; CDR3aa: CASSVRTGVGANVLTF
d_gene: TRBD2; j_gene: TRBJ2-7; v_gene: TRBV5-5; abundance: -; CDR3nt: TGTGCCAGCAAGGGACTAGGGTACGAGCAGTACTTC; CDR3aa: CASKGLGYEQYF
d_gene: -; j_gene: TRBJ2-3; v_gene: TRBV6-5; abundance: -; CDR3nt: TGTGCCAGCAGTTTTACCGGGACAGATACGCAGTATTTT; CDR3aa: CASSFTGTDTQYF
d_gene: TRBD2; j_gene: TRBJ2-2; v_gene: TRBV5-1; abundance: -; CDR3nt: TGCGCCAGCAGCTTTAGCGGGAGGGAGGAGGAGCTGTTTTTT; CDR3aa: CASSFSGREEELFF
d_gene: -; j_gene: TRBJ2-3; v_gene: TRBV9; abundance: -; CDR3nt: TGTGCCAGCAGCCCTCGTTCTAGCACAGATACGCAGTATTTT; CDR3aa: CASSPRSSTDTQYF
d_gene: -; j_gene: TRBJ2-3; v_gene: TRBV14; abundance: -; CDR3nt: TGTGCCAGCAGCCAAGGCCAGTCCACAGATACGCAGTATTTT; CDR3aa: CASSQGQSTDTQYF
d_gene: -; j_gene: TRBJ2-5; v_gene: TRBV6-5; abundance: -; CDR3nt: TGTGCCAGCAGTTCCCAGGAAGAGACCCAGTACTTC; CDR3aa: CASSSQEETQYF
d_gene: TRBD1; j_gene: TRBJ2-1; v_gene: TRBV20-1; abundance: -; CDR3nt: TGCAGTGCTAGTTCGTCCCCCAGGGGGCTGACCTACAATGAGCAGTTCTTC; CDR3aa: CSASSSPRGLTYNEQFF
d_gene: -; j_gene: TRBJ2-7; v_gene: TRBV29-1; abundance: few; CDR3nt: TGCAGCGTCGCTTACCGGTCCTACGAGCAGTACTTC; CDR3aa: CSVAYRSYEQYF
d_gene: -; j_gene: TRBJ2-1; v_gene: TRBV28; abundance: many; CDR3nt: TGTGCCAGCAGTCCCACCTTAGGAGGAGTTGAAACGGGTGAGCAGTTCTTC; CDR3aa: CASSPTLGGVETGEQFF
d_gene: -; j_gene: TRBJ1-2; v_gene: TRBV7-2; abundance: -; CDR3nt: TGTGCCAGCAGCTTAGCGGGGCGCTATGGCTACACCTTC; CDR3aa: CASSLAGRYGYTF
d_gene: -; j_gene: TRBJ2-5; v_gene: TRBV4-3; abundance: -; CDR3nt: TGCGCCAGCAGCCAACAACTCAGCGGAGGAGAGACCCAGTACTTC; CDR3aa: CASSQQLSGGETQYF
d_gene: TRBD2; j_gene: TRBJ2-7; v_gene: TRBV27; abundance: -; CDR3nt: TGTGCCAGCAGTTCAGGACTAGCGGGAGGGCGGTCTGTCCTCTACGAGCAGTACTTC; CDR3aa: CASSSGLAGGRSVLYEQYF
d_gene: TRBD2; j_gene: TRBJ2-1; v_gene: TRBV5-1; abundance: -; CDR3nt: TGCGCCAGCAGCCAAAGACTAGCGGGGAACTACAATGAGCAGTTCTTC; CDR3aa: CASSQRLAGNYNEQFF
d_gene: TRBD1; j_gene: TRBJ1-5; v_gene: TRBV6-2/TRBV6-3; abundance: -; CDR3nt: TGTGCCAGCAGTTTCCTACAGGGGGCTGACAATCAGCCCCAGCATTTT; CDR3aa: CASSFLQGADNQPQHF
d_gene: -; j_gene: TRBJ2-7; v_gene: TRBV4-3; abundance: -; CDR3nt: TGCGCCAGCAGCCAGGAGGTAAGCTCCTACGAGCAGTACTTC; CDR3aa: CASSQEVSSYEQYF